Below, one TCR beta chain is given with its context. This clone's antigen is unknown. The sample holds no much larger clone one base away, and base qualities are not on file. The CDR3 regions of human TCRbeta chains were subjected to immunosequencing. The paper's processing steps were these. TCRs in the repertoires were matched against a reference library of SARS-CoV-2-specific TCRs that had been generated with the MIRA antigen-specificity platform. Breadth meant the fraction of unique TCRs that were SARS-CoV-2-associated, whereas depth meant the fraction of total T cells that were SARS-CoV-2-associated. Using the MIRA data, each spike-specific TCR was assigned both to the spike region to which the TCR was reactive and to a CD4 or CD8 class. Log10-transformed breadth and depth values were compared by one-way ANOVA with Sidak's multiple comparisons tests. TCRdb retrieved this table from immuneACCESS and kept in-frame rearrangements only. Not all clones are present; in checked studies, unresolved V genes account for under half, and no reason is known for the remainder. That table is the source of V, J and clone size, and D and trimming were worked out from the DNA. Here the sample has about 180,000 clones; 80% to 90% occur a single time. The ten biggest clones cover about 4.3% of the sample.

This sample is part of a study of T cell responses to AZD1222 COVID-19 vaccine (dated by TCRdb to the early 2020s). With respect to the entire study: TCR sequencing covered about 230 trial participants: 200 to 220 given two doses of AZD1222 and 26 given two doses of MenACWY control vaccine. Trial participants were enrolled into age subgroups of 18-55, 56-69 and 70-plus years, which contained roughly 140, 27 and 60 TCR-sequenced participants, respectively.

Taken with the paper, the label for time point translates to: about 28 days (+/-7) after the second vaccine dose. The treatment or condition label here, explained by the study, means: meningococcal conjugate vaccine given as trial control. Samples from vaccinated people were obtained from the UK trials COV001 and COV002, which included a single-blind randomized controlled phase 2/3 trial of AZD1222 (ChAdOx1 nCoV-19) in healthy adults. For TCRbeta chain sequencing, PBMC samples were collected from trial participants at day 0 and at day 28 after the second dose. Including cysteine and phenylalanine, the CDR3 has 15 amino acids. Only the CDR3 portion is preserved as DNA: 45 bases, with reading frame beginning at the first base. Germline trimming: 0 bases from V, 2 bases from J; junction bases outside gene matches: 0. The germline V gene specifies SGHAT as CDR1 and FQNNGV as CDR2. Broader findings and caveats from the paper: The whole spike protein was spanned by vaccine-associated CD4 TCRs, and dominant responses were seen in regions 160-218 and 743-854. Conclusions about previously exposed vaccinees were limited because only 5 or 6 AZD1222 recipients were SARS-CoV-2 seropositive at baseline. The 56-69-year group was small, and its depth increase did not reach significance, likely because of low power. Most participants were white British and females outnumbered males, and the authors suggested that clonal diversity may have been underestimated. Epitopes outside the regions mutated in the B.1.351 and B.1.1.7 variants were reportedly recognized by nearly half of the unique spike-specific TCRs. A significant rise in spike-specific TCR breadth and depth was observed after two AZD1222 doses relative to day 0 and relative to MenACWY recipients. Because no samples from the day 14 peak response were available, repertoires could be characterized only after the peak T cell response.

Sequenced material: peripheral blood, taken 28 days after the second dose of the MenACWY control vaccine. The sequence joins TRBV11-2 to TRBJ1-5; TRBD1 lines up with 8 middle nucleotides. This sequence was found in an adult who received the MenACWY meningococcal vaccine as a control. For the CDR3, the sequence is CASSLEQGGNQPQHF. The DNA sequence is TGTGCCAGCAGCTTAGAACAGGGGGGCAATCAGCCCCAGCATTTT. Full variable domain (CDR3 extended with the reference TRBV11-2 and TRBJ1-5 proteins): EAGVAQSPRYKIIEKRQSVAFWCNPISGHATLYWYQQILGQGPKLLIQFQNNGVVDDSQLPKDRFSAERLKGVDSTLKIQPAKLEDSAVYLCASSLEQGGNQPQHFGDGTRLSIL.